Presented here are 18 T cell receptor beta chains from one specimen sequenced in a study of T cells in narcolepsy. The protocol was immunoSEQ multiplex PCR, while the TCRdb copy is restricted to in-frame clones and leaves out a portion. This sample carries about 32,000 clones, roughly 79% of them seen once, and the ten largest clones take 3% to 4.5%. The source material was memory (CD45RA-) CD4+ T cells from blood. These receptors came from a human donor in good health.

The chain recombines TRBV30 with TRBJ1-1, with D possibly matching TRBD1 (5 bases). In germline, CDR1 is GTSNPN, CDR2 SVGIG (reference sequence). The germline V and J ends were trimmed by 7 bases and 0 bases, with 18 bases remaining between them. CDR3 length: 15 residues. The CDR3 DNA reads TGTGCCTCGAAATCGTACAGGACGATGAACACTGAAGCTTTCTTT. It yields the protein CASKSYRTMNTEAFF.

The count of this clone is one. The gene calls are TRBV2 and TRBJ1-1; D ambiguous. CDR3 length: 12 amino acids. Germline values: CDR1 SNHLY, CDR2 FYNNEI. The ends were cut back, 7 bases at V and 8 bases at J, with 14 bases in the middle. The CDR3 DNA sequence: TGTGCCAGCAAGCGCGCTCGCAGCGAAGCTTTCTTT. Residues: CASKRARSEAFF.

The rearrangement links TRBV18 to TRBJ1-4; a possible D gene is TRBD1 (5 bases). Trimming took off 3 bases at V and 7 bases at J, with 15 bases between the two ends. The CDR3 contains 15 residues. Germline-derived CDR1 and CDR2 are KGHSH and LQKENI. CDR3 sequence (DNA): TGTGCCAGCTCACCCCCGGGGGGGGTGGCTGAAAAACTGTTTTTT. Translated, it gives CASSPPGGVAEKLFF.

V gene TRBV5-1 combines with J gene TRBJ2-7; D gene unclear. V was clipped by 0 bases and J by 6 bases, with 7 bases between them. Per germline, CDR1 SGHRS and CDR2 YFSETQ. The CDR3 runs to 12 residues. Written as DNA, the CDR3 is TGCGCCAGCAGCTTGGAAGAGTCCGAGCAGTACTTC. Protein product: CASSLEESEQYF.

J is TRBJ2-1 and V is TRBV19, with D possibly TRBD2 on 6 matching bases. Germline CDR1 and CDR2: LNHDA and SQIVND (reference sequence). Trimming took off 7 bases at V and 5 bases at J, with 15 bases between the two ends. CDR3 length: 14 residues. The CDR3 loop reads CASTRSGVNNEQFF. The CDR3 DNA is TGTGCCAGTACCCGGTCGGGGGTAAACAATGAGCAGTTCTTC.

This chain links TRBV7-9 with TRBJ1-1, with D unclear. The CDR3 extends over 13 amino acids. V lost 2 bases and J lost 0, with 4 bases in between. Germline CDR1 is SEHNR and CDR2 is FQNEAQ (reference sequence). The CDR3, as DNA: TGTGCCAGCAGCTTACAAATGAACACTGAAGCTTTCTTT. It encodes CASSLQMNTEAFF.

This clone was seen just once. V and J are TRBV11-2 and TRBJ1-3; TRBD1 is a possible D gene (6 bases). The CDR3 is 16 residues long. Trimming removed 5 bases from V and 1 base from J, with 15 bases in between. Germline V gene lookup returns CDR1 SGHAT and CDR2 FQNNGV. This chain's CDR3 is CASSRYREFSGNTIYF. CDR3 coding DNA: TGTGCCAGCAGCCGATACAGGGAGTTTTCTGGAAACACCATATATTTT.

The gene calls are TRBV27 and TRBJ1-2; 7 positions match TRBD1. The V and J ends lost 6 bases and 8 bases, in that order; junction bases with no gene match: 9. The CDR3 contains 13 residues. The V gene's germline CDR1 is MNHEY and CDR2 SMNVEV (reference sequence). For the CDR3, the DNA is TGTGCCAGCAGCAATGACAGGGTACGGGGCTACACCTTC. This codes for CASSNDRVRGYTF.

This clone is a singleton in its sample. The V call is TRBV30, the J call TRBJ1-3, with D hard to call. The CDR3 is 15 residues long. The germline V gene encodes CDR1 GTSNPN and CDR2 SVGIG (reference sequence). With 0 bases removed from V and 4 bases from J, the gap between germline ends came to 13 bases. The DNA of the CDR3 is TGTGCCTGGAGTGTTAGGCGGGGTAGCGGAAACACCATATATTTT. Translating it yields CAWSVRRGSGNTIYF. The whole variable domain, filled in from reference TRBV30 and TRBJ1-3, reads SQTIHQWPATLVQPVGSPLSLECTVEGTSNPNLYWYRQAAGRGLQLLFYSVGIGQISSEVPQNLSASRPQDRQFILSSKKLLLSDSGFYLCAWSVRRGSGNTIYFGEGSWLTVV.

J is TRBJ1-5 and V is TRBV29-1, with D perhaps matching TRBD1 (5 bases). The CDR3 spans 12 residues. Germline V CDR1 and CDR2: SQVTM, ANQGSEA. The V end lost 6 bases, the J end lost 7 bases, and 13 bases lay between the germline ends. The CDR3 loop is CSVGDRGQPQHF. Written as DNA, the CDR3 is TGCAGCGTAGGGGACCGTGGACAGCCCCAGCATTTT.

This rearrangement joins TRBV11-3 to TRBJ2-7, with 8 bases fitting TRBD1. Germline values: CDR1 SGHNT, CDR2 YENEEA. The CDR3 length is 15 residues. The J segment lost 4 bases and the V segment lost 2 bases, leaving 7 bases of the junction unmatched. CDR3 residues: CASSLNPGGGYEQYF. CDR3 DNA: TGTGCCAGCAGCTTAAACCCAGGGGGCGGGTACGAGCAGTACTTC.

This chain uses TRBV5-1 with TRBJ2-2; 9 bases fit TRBD1. J lost 4 bases, V lost 2 bases, and 3 bases had no gene match. Germline-derived CDR1 and CDR2 are SGHRS and YFSETQ. The CDR3 covers 15 residues. CDR3 DNA: TGCGCCAGCAGCTTCAGACAGGGGGGCACCGGGGAGCTGTTTTTT. Protein sequence: CASSFRQGGTGELFF.

This chain joins TRBV2 and TRBJ1-5, with D unclear. Germline loops: CDR1 SNHLY, CDR2 FYNNEI. Trimming removed 6 bases at V and 0 bases at J, with 12 bases between. CDR3 size: 15 residues. CDR3 bases: TGTGCCAGCAGATCCGGGCCTAATAGCAATCAGCCCCAGCATTTT. Its protein is CASRSGPNSNQPQHF.

CDR3 coding DNA: TGTGCCAGTACCAAACTCGCGGGAGACACCTCCTACGAGCAGTACTTC. It codes for CASTKLAGDTSYEQYF. The rearrangement links TRBV19 to TRBJ2-7, with 7 bases that match TRBD2. The germline V gene has CDR1 LNHDA and CDR2 SQIVND (reference sequence). After removal of 7 bases from V and 0 bases from J, the junction contained 12 bases not matched to a gene. This CDR3 has 16 amino acids.

This clone appeared once. The genes are TRBV6-1 and TRBJ2-7, with D maybe TRBD1 (6 bases). The germline CDR1 and CDR2 sequences are MNHNS and SASEGT. The CDR3 contains 15 residues. Trimming shortened V by 5 bases and J by 1 base, and 15 bases separated the two germline ends. As DNA, the CDR3 is TGTGCCAGCAGTCCGAGACAGGAGTTTTCCTACGAGCAGTACTTC. Translation gives CASSPRQEFSYEQYF.

The chain employs TRBV7-2 and TRBJ2-5; TRBD2 might be the D (5 bases). The germline CDR1 and CDR2 sequences are SGHTA and FQGNSA. This CDR3 has 13 amino acids. Trimming took 1 base from V and 5 from J, leaving 8 bases between them. The CDR3 DNA sequence: TGTGCCAGCAGCTTAGGGAGCGGTGAGACCCAGTACTTC. Its translation is CASSLGSGETQYF.

This clone was seen a single time. The CDR3 loop is CASSLAGFASGNTIYF. CDR3 bases: TGTGCCAGCAGCTTAGCGGGGTTTGCGTCTGGAAACACCATATATTTT. The rearrangement links TRBV11-3 to TRBJ1-3; no clear D. CDR1 and CDR2 (germline): SGHNT, YENEEA. This CDR3 region has 16 residues. Between the trimmed V and J ends, which lost 1 base and 1 base, there was a span of 11 bases.

This clone was found once. The rearrangement uses TRBV18 and TRBJ1-3, with 9 bases identical to TRBD1. Germline assignment: CDR1 KGHSH and CDR2 LQKENI. The CDR3 covers 17 residues. V lost 4 bases to trimming and J lost 8 bases; unmatched junction nucleotides: 15. CDR3 region: CASSLRAGTGYPDTIYF. CDR3 nucleotides: TGTGCCAGCTCACTTAGAGCCGGGACAGGGTATCCTGACACCATATATTTT.